This passage covers 17 T cell receptor beta chains from one sample sequenced in a study of blood T cell repertoires in COVID-19. The protocol was immunoSEQ multiplex PCR, while the TCRdb copy is restricted to in-frame clones and leaves out a portion. Found here are about 100,000 clones, more than 75% of them singletons; the top ten hold 9.5% to 15%. The sequencing input was peripheral blood. The receptors stem from a human donor in a cohort sampled during active COVID-19.

This rearrangement joins TRBV6-2 or TRBV6-3 to TRBJ1-2, with D perhaps TRBD1 (6 bases). CDR3 length: 13 residues. The ends were cut back, 3 bases at V and 5 bases at J, with 10 bases in the middle. In germline, CDR1 is MNHEY, CDR2 SVGEGT. The CDR3 region is CASSYGQPYGYTF. CDR3 nucleotides: TGTGCCAGCAGTTATGGACAGCCGTATGGCTACACCTTC.

The chain employs TRBV4-1 and TRBJ1-2; D uncertain. The V gene lost 2 bases and the J gene lost 8 bases, with 21 bases spanning the gap. Germline V gene sequence: CDR1 MGHRA, CDR2 YSYEKL. CDR3 length: 16 amino acids. This CDR3 reads CASSQRRSGSSEGYTF. The CDR3 region has the DNA TGCGCCAGCAGCCAAAGACGTTCGGGGTCCTCGGAAGGCTACACCTTC.

The chain carries TRBV4-3 and TRBJ2-4, with TRBD1 as a possible D gene (5 bases). Trimming removed 0 bases from V and 12 bases from J, with 15 bases in between. Germline CDR1 and CDR2: LGHNA and YSLEER. CDR3 length equals 14 residues. The CDR3 nucleotides are TGCGCCAGCAGCCAAGAGGGGCCACCCGATACTCAGTACTTC. Translating it yields CASSQEGPPDTQYF.

J is TRBJ2-2 and V is TRBV28, with 8 positions matching TRBD2. Germline lookup yields CDR1 MDHEN and CDR2 SYDVKM. V shed 6 bases and J 3 bases; nucleotides not matched to a gene: 12. The CDR3 is made up of 17 amino acids. In nucleotides, the CDR3 is TGTGCCAGCAGCCCCCGTCGGACTAGCTGGTACACCGGGGAGCTGTTTTTT. Its protein is CASSPRRTSWYTGELFF.

This chain connects TRBV5-5 to TRBJ1-5, with D maybe TRBD1 (6 bases). The germline gives CDR1 SGHKS, CDR2 YYEKEE (reference sequence). V lost 0 bases and J lost 5, with 9 bases in between. This CDR3 region has 14 residues. The CDR3 loop reads CASSLADRHQPQHF. CDR3 DNA sequence: TGTGCCAGCAGCTTGGCGGACAGACATCAGCCCCAGCATTTT.

As regards this clone: The junction differs from germline at one of its ends, possibly a read error. The chain carries TRBV7-7 and TRBJ1-5; TRBD1 agrees at 7 bases. The CDR3 loop spans 17 amino acids. Germline assignment: CDR1 SSHAT and CDR2 FNYEAQ (reference sequence). In nucleotides, the CDR3 is TGTGCTAGCAGCCCCAGATTTCGGGACAGCTTTAATCAGCCCCAGCATTTT. Its protein product is CASSPRFRDSFNQPQHF.

The rearrangement joins TRBV2 to TRBJ1-1; TRBD1 is a possible D gene (5 bases). This CDR3 region has 14 residues. Germline CDR1 reads SNHLY; CDR2 reads FYNNEI. Trimming took off 3 bases at V and 1 base at J, with 9 bases between the two ends. CDR3 loop: CASSDRTKNTEAFF. DNA of the CDR3: TGTGCCAGCAGTGACCGGACAAAGAACACTGAAGCTTTCTTT.

The rearrangement links TRBV4-3 to TRBJ2-7; 10 bases fit TRBD1. J gave up 4 bases and V 3 bases, and 6 bases lay outside the gene matches. Germline V gene data show CDR1 as LGHNA and CDR2 as YSLEER. The CDR3 length is 15 residues. The DNA of the CDR3 is TGCGCCAGCAGCCAGGGACAGGGGAGGACGTACGAGCAGTACTTC. It is translated as CASSQGQGRTYEQYF.

V is TRBV7-8 and J is TRBJ1-2; TRBD1 aligns across 8 bases. J lost 4 bases, V lost 0 bases, and 1 base had no gene match. The CDR3 totals 14 residues. The germline gives CDR1 SGHVS, CDR2 FQNEAQ. The CDR3 region is CASSLAQGAYGYTF. The DNA for the CDR3 is TGTGCCAGCAGCTTAGCGCAGGGGGCCTATGGCTACACCTTC. Based on the CDR3 plus reference TRBV7-8 and TRBJ1-2, the full variable domain is GAGVSQSPRYKVAKRGQDVALRCDPISGHVSLFWYQQALGQGPEFLTYFQNEAQLDKSGLPSDRFFAERPEGSVSTLKIQRTQQEDSAVYLCASSLAQGAYGYTFGSGTRLTVV.

The genes are TRBV10-3 and TRBJ2-5, with 9 bases that match TRBD1. Germline values: CDR1 ENHRY, CDR2 SYGVKD. J was trimmed by 4 bases and V by 5 bases; bases with no gene match: 11. This CDR3 comprises 16 residues. CDR3 sequence reads: CAISTRGPGQGETQYF. The DNA of the CDR3 is TGTGCCATCAGTACTCGAGGACCGGGACAGGGAGAGACCCAGTACTTC.

The chain uses TRBV6-5 and TRBJ1-1; D is uncertain. Trimming cost V 0 bases and J 11 bases, with 10 bases left between them. The CDR3 contains 12 residues. CDR1 is MNHEY, CDR2 SVGAGI, per germline. CDR3 in amino acids: CASSYSTGMAFF. The CDR3 DNA sequence: TGTGCCAGCAGTTACTCGACGGGGATGGCTTTCTTT.

The chain carries TRBV7-9 and TRBJ2-7, with TRBD1 identical over 7 bases. The CDR3 has 15 amino acids. Germline-derived CDR1 and CDR2 are SEHNR and FQNEAQ (reference sequence). Germline trimming cut 4 bases from V and 3 bases from J; bases unmatched to any gene: 9. CDR3 nucleotides: TGTGCCAGCAGCTCACCCGGGACAGACCACTACGAGCAGTACTTC. Protein product: CASSSPGTDHYEQYF.

The chain has TRBV12-3 or TRBV12-4 and TRBJ2-7, with D perhaps matching TRBD2 (5 bases). V was clipped by 5 bases and J by 5 bases, with 13 bases between them. The CDR3 is 13 residues long. CDR3 loop: CASSPRDVNEQYF. The CDR3, as DNA: TGTGCCAGCAGTCCGAGGGATGTTAACGAGCAGTACTTC.

The chain has TRBV7-9 and TRBJ2-2, with D uncertain. Germline V gene data show CDR1 as SEHNR and CDR2 as FQNEAQ (reference sequence). The V gene lost 5 bases and the J gene lost 6 bases, with 7 bases spanning the gap. CDR3 length equals 12 residues. Written as DNA, the CDR3 is TGTGCCAGCAGCCCTTTCGCCGGGGAGCTGTTTTTT. Protein product: CASSPFAGELFF.

Turning to this clone: Other DNA variants within this sample encode the same CDR3. The chain has TRBV30 and TRBJ1-1, with a tentative D call TRBD1 (6 bases). V lost 3 bases and J 5 bases, leaving 7 bases between the germline ends. Per the germline V gene, CDR1 is GTSNPN and CDR2 is SVGIG (reference sequence). The CDR3 totals 11 residues. The CDR3 protein is CAWSRGTEAFF. DNA for the CDR3: TGTGCCTGGAGCAGGGGAACTGAAGCTTTCTTT.

The chain joins TRBV18 to TRBJ2-1; TRBD2 agrees at 11 bases. V dropped 3 bases and J dropped 3; count of bases not matched to a gene: 1. In germline, CDR1 is KGHSH, CDR2 LQKENI. The CDR3 runs to 15 residues. In DNA, the CDR3 is TGTGCCAGCTCACCCGGACTAGCGGGCTACAATGAGCAGTTCTTC. Translation gives CASSPGLAGYNEQFF.

The chain carries TRBV5-1 and TRBJ1-1; 7 positions agree with TRBD1. J gave up 1 base and V 0 bases, and 6 bases lay outside the gene matches. The CDR3 is 16 amino acids. Germline CDR1 SGHRS, CDR2 YFSETQ. The CDR3, as DNA: TGCGCCAGCAGCTTGGAGCCAGGGGGGAGGAACACTGAAGCTTTCTTT. It yields the protein CASSLEPGGRNTEAFF. The full variable domain, with the rest looked up from reference TRBV5-1 and TRBJ1-1, is KAGVTQTPRYLIKTRGQQVTLSCSPISGHRSVSWYQQTPGQGLQFLFEYFSETQRNKGNFPGRFSGRQFSNSRSEMNVSTLELGDSALYLCASSLEPGGRNTEAFFGQGTRLTVV.